This T cell receptor (beta chain) emerged from a study of response to subunit inactivated influenza vaccine. TCRdb passed the RT-PCR reads through MiXCR, listing each CDR3 protein once. The sample comprises some 570,000 distinct CDR3 sequences, 11% of which are singletons, and more than 9.5% rests with the top ten. The germline V gene has CDR1 SGHRS and CDR2 YFSETQ. Trimming stripped 2 bases from V and 2 bases from J, with 10 bases between. CDR3 length: 14 residues. This clonotype was recorded a few times. The sample also formed part of further work on T cells expressing NK-cell markers. As that study records: Template switching by 5'RACE with UMIs generated the TCR beta cDNA. The TCR beta repertoires originated in sorted CD3+CD56+NKG2C+, CD3+CD56+NKG2C- and CD3+CD56-NKG2C+ T cells. In several experiments, sorting was confined to alpha-beta TCR T cells through use of an anti-gamma-delta TCR antibody. NKG2C+ dominant clonotypes from several donors made up about 1.0-8% of CD8+ T cells.

Here the sequenced sample was PBMCs from blood, taken on the day of vaccination. The TCR originated in a man aged 50-59 years who received an inactivated influenza vaccine. V and J are TRBV5-1 and TRBJ2-5; D uncertain. The CDR3 bases are TGCGCCAGCAGCTTTTACAAAGGGCAAGAGACCCAGTACTTC. Its protein product is CASSFYKGQETQYF.